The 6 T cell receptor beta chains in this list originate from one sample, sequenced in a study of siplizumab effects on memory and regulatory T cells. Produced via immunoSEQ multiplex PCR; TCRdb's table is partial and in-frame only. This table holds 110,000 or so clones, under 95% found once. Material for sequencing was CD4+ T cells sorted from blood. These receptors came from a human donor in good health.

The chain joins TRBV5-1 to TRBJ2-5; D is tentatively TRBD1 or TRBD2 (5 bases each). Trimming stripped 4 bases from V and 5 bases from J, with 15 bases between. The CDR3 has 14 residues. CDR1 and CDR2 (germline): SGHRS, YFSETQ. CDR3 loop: CASSRAGYRETQYF. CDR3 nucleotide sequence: TGCGCCAGCAGCAGGGCGGGTTACAGGGAGACCCAGTACTTC. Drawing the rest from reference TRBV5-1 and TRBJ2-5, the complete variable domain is KAGVTQTPRYLIKTRGQQVTLSCSPISGHRSVSWYQQTPGQGLQFLFEYFSETQRNKGNFPGRFSGRQFSNSRSEMNVSTLELGDSALYLCASSRAGYRETQYFGPGTRLLVL.

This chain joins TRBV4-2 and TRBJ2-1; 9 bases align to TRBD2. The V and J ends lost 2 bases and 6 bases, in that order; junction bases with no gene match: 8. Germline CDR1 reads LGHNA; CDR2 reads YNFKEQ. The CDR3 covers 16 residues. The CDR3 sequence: CASSQLSSGGPNEQFF. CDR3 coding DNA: TGTGCCAGCAGCCAACTGTCGAGCGGGGGGCCCAATGAGCAGTTCTTC.

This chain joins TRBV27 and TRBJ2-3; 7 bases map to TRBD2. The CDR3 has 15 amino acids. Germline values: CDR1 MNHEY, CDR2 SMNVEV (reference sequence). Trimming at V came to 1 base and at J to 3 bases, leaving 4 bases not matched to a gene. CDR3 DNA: TGTGCCAGCAGTTTATTGGCGGGAGTTACAGATACGCAGTATTTT. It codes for CASSLLAGVTDTQYF.

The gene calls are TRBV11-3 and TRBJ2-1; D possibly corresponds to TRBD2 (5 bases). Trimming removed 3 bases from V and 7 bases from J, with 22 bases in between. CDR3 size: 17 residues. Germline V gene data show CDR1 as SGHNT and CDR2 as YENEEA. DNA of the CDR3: TGTGCCAGCAGCTTTAGAGTTGCGGCTAGCTTGTTAAATGAGCAGTTCTTC. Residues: CASSFRVAASLLNEQFF.

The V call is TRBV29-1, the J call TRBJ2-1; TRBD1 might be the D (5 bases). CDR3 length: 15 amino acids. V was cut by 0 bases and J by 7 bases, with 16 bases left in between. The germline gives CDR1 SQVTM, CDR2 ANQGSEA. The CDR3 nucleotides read TGCAGCGTTGAAGATTGGCAGGGTGCTCGGAATGAGCAGTTCTTC. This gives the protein CSVEDWQGARNEQFF.

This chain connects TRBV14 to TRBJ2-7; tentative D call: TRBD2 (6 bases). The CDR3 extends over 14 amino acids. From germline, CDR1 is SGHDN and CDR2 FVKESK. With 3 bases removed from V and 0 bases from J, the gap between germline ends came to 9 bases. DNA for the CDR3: TGTGCCAGCAGCCAGGCGGGACTCTCCTACGAGCAGTACTTC. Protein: CASSQAGLSYEQYF. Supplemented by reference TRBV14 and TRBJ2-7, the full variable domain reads EAGVTQFPSHSVIEKGQTVTLRCDPISGHDNLYWYRRVMGKEIKFLLHFVKESKQDESGMPNNRFLAERTGGTYSTLKVQPAELEDSGVYFCASSQAGLSYEQYFGPGTRLTVT.